This is a list of T cell receptor beta chains from one sample in a study of cytomegalovirus exposure and HLA in healthy donors. Data came from immunoSEQ multiplex PCR; TCRdb stores just in-frame clones and leaves some out. The sample comprises 100,000 to 150,000 clones, about 10% of which are singletons, and roughly 4.2% rests with the top ten. Specimen: PBMCs. These receptors were collected from a woman aged 18-29 years in good health and CMV-seropositive. Both conserved end residues are part of each CDR3. The D gene is left open where the match is weak.

V: TRBV19
J: TRBJ1-1
D: -
CDR3: CASSLPRGPGTEAFF

V: TRBV11-2
J: TRBJ2-5
D: -
CDR3: CASSTGTLETQYF

V: TRBV30
J: TRBJ2-4
D: -
CDR3: CAWSRREVRGKNIQYF

V: TRBV25-1
J: TRBJ1-1
D: -
CDR3: CASSETRVRNTEAFF

V: TRBV5-1
J: TRBJ2-3
D: -
CDR3: CASSGEDWERLSTDTQYF

V: TRBV11-3
J: TRBJ2-1
D: -
CDR3: CASSSRGEGQFF

V: TRBV4-1
J: TRBJ1-1
D: -
CDR3: CASTTQGLNTEAFF

V: TRBV27
J: TRBJ1-1
D: TRBD1
CDR3: CASSLNRQGNTEAFF

V: TRBV20-1
J: TRBJ1-1
D: TRBD1
CDR3: CSARDRGRAFF

V: TRBV2
J: TRBJ2-3
D: TRBD2
CDR3: CATRLAGVVDTQYF

V: TRBV10-3
J: TRBJ1-1
D: -
CDR3: CALRSQAGEAFF

V: TRBV5-1
J: TRBJ2-5
D: TRBD1
CDR3: CASSRTGTGGETQYF

V: TRBV5-4
J: TRBJ1-1
D: -
CDR3: CASSPPGSPEAFF

V: TRBV5-5
J: TRBJ2-7
D: -
CDR3: CASSLFFGSATYEQYF

V: TRBV11-2
J: TRBJ2-1
D: -
CDR3: CASSLGGGGYNEQFF

V: TRBV30
J: TRBJ1-2
D: -
CDR3: CAWIKQVNYGYTF

V: TRBV5-1
J: TRBJ2-3
D: TRBD2
CDR3: CASSLGAGPSTDTQYF

V: TRBV11-3
J: TRBJ2-3
D: -
CDR3: CASGLVLTGFTDTQYF

V: TRBV10-3
J: TRBJ2-2
D: TRBD1
CDR3: CAISGQGYAGELFF

V: TRBV7-9
J: TRBJ1-2
D: -
CDR3: CASSLGPGGYTF

V: TRBV18
J: TRBJ2-7
D: TRBD2
CDR3: CASSTGGGYLYEQYF

V: TRBV6-1
J: TRBJ2-1
D: TRBD2
CDR3: CASSEESGRGYNEQFF

V: TRBV29-1
J: TRBJ1-2
D: -
CDR3: CSVTLSGNYGYTF

V: TRBV6-5
J: TRBJ2-3
D: -
CDR3: CASSYGAGSTDTQYF

V: TRBV6-1
J: TRBJ2-7
D: TRBD2
CDR3: CASGLAGGSDEQYF

V: TRBV6-1
J: TRBJ2-1
D: -
CDR3: CASSEAPQGGGNEQFF

V: TRBV5-1
J: TRBJ1-5
D: -
CDR3: CASSLGAGSSNQPQHF

V: TRBV28
J: TRBJ1-2
D: -
CDR3: CASRGPSTLGGYTF

V: TRBV7-2
J: TRBJ1-4
D: TRBD1
CDR3: CASSWGTGTNEKLFF

V: TRBV6-6
J: TRBJ1-1
D: TRBD1
CDR3: CASFLGTGSREAFF

V: TRBV5-4
J: TRBJ1-2
D: TRBD1
CDR3: CASSSGQGRNYGYTF

V: TRBV29-1
J: TRBJ2-4
D: TRBD2
CDR3: CSLPEGGYNHIQYF

V: TRBV5-1
J: TRBJ2-7
D: -
CDR3: CASSLEIAVSYEQYF

V: TRBV28
J: TRBJ1-1
D: -
CDR3: CASSSWRSQTMNTEAFF

V: TRBV9
J: TRBJ1-4
D: -
CDR3: CASSVVPSEKLFF

V: TRBV5-4
J: TRBJ2-3
D: -
CDR3: CASSFSGGGTDTQYF

V: TRBV5-4
J: TRBJ2-7
D: TRBD2
CDR3: CASSLGASGRAHEQYF

V: TRBV7-2
J: TRBJ2-1
D: TRBD2
CDR3: CASSKTSGSWYNEQFF

V: TRBV4-1
J: TRBJ1-5
D: -
CDR3: CASSQDPGGLQPQHF

V: TRBV10-1
J: TRBJ2-7
D: -
CDR3: CASSTSPRAYEQYF

V: TRBV4-1
J: TRBJ1-3
D: TRBD1
CDR3: CASNEGTGAYILSGNTIYF

V: TRBV2
J: TRBJ1-4
D: TRBD1
CDR3: CASSESPDREKLFF

V: TRBV5-1
J: TRBJ2-5
D: -
CDR3: CASSFSQVTETQYF

V: TRBV7-6
J: TRBJ1-5
D: -
CDR3: CASSLGSYSNQPQHF

V: TRBV2
J: TRBJ2-7
D: TRBD1
CDR3: CASKDREFTYEQYF

V: TRBV7-9
J: TRBJ1-3
D: TRBD1
CDR3: CASSFTQGVSGNTIYF

V: TRBV7-6
J: TRBJ2-2
D: -
CDR3: CASSSPSTGQTLTGELFF

V: TRBV11-3
J: TRBJ2-1
D: -
CDR3: CASSFGGQGLYNEQFF

V: TRBV11-2
J: TRBJ1-2
D: -
CDR3: CASSLGGGIGYTF

V: TRBV5-1
J: TRBJ2-7
D: TRBD2
CDR3: CASSFLAEEQYF